The clone carrying this T cell receptor beta chain was seen many times. The sample is drawn from a study of T cell repertoires in cytomegalovirus infection. Trimming removed 3 bases from V and 2 bases from J, with 6 bases in between. The length of the CDR3 is 12 residues. Germline V gene sequence: CDR1 SQVTM, CDR2 ANQGSEA. TCRdb passed the reads through MiXCR, listing each CDR3 protein once. The sample yields almost 550,000 distinct CDR3 sequences, about 15% seen once. Source material: CD8+ T cells from PBMCs. This TCR came from a human donor in good health (CMV status not recorded). Some clones in this sample may be carry-over from other donors' samples. The J gene is TRBJ2-3, the V gene TRBV29-1, with no clear D. The CDR3 loop reads CSVEEPTDTQYF. The CDR3 DNA is TGCAGCGTTGAGGAACCCACAGATACGCAGTATTTT.